The entry below gives a single TCR beta chain sequence along with its context. Antigen specificity is unknown. This specimen belongs to a study of vaccination and CD4 T cells after COVID-19. Turning to the study itself: The stimulus for the cells was overlapping spike peptides derived from SARS-CoV-2, HCoV-NL63, HCoV-OC43 and HCoV-229E.

Time point here: late sampling 161 to 241 days after vaccination in three convalescent patients. The treatment here: approximately 10-day PBMC culture with coronavirus spike peptide pools or control peptides (ViraFEST assay). In the ViraFEST assay, peptide-pool expansion preceded TCR sequencing of expanded clonotypes. March to December 2020 was the span of positive PCR dates, which predated US Alpha, Beta and Delta variants. The V end lost 1 base, the J end lost 3 bases, and 17 bases lay between the germline ends. The CDR3 covers 16 residues. The germline V gene has CDR1 DFQATT and CDR2 SNEGSKA (reference sequence). An Oncomine TCR Beta short-read assay was used to sequence the DNA from cultured CD4+ T cells. Once CD4+ T cells had been cultured, genomic DNA was extracted from them. TCRdb analysed the PCR reads with MiXCR anew, one entry per CDR3 protein. Of approximately 22,000 distinct CDR3 sequences listed, less than 40% are singletons.

This TCR was sampled from a human donor who had recovered from COVID-19. The chain has TRBV20-1 and TRBJ2-3; a weak D match, TRBD1 (6 bases). The sequences come from CD4+ T cells from blood, cultured in vitro, collected about 7 months after SARS-CoV-2 vaccination. CDR3 in DNA: TGCAGTGCTAGAGTTGACAGGCGATACCGGACAGATACGCAGTATTTT. This gives the protein CSARVDRRYRTDTQYF.